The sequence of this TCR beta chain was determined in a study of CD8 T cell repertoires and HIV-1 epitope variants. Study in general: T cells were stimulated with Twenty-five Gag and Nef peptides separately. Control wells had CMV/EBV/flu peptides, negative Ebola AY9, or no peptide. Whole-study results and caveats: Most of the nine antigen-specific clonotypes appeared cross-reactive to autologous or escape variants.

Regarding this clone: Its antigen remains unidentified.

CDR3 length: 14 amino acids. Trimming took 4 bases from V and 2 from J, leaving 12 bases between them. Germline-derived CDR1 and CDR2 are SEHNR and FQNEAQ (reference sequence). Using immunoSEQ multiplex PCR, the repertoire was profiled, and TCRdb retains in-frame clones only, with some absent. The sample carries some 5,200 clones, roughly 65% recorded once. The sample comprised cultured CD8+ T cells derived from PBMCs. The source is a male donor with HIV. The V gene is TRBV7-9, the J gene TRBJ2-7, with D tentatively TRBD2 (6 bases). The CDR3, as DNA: TGTGCCAGCAGCTGGAAGGGACTGCCCTACGAGCAGTACTTC. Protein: CASSWKGLPYEQYF.